These 9 T cell receptor beta chains came from one sample sequenced in a study of T cells in Graves' hyperthyroidism and ophthalmopathy. RNA transcripts served as the template for amplifying TCR beta CDR3 regions. The HTBI primer set served for first-round RT-PCR of the TCR CDR3. Using its own MiXCR run on the multiplex PCR reads, TCRdb lists one record per CDR3 protein. The repertoire holds a few hundred thousand distinct CDR3 sequences, with 15% to 20% as singletons. Specimen: blood. Every receptor here comes from a woman aged 45-59 years with Graves' hyperthyroidism.

This clonotype was observed a few times. The V call is TRBV9, the J call TRBJ2-3, with TRBD2 as a possible D gene (6 bases). Germline CDR1 reads SGDLS; CDR2 reads YYNGEE. The CDR3 runs to 14 residues. Trimming removed 0 bases from V and 1 base from J, with 6 bases in between. CDR3 in amino acids: CASSVASGTDTQYF. The CDR3 DNA reads TGTGCCAGCAGCGTAGCTAGCGGCACAGATACGCAGTATTTT. The full variable domain, completed using reference TRBV9 and TRBJ2-3, is DSGVTQTPKHLITATGQRVTLRCSPRSGDLSVYWYQQSLDQGLQFLIQYYNGEERAKGNILERFSAQQFPDLHSELNLSSLELGDSALYFCASSVASGTDTQYFGPGTRLTVL.

This clonotype was seen repeatedly, ten times or more. The chain couples TRBV11-2 to TRBJ2-6, with no clear D. Germline lookup yields CDR1 SGHAT and CDR2 FQNNGV. Trimming cost V 5 bases and J 1 base, with 12 bases left between them. The CDR3 sequence is 16 residues long. The CDR3 sequence is CASSHTRPSGANVLTF. In DNA form, the CDR3 reads TGTGCCAGCAGCCATACCCGGCCTTCTGGGGCCAACGTCCTGACTTTC.

This chain uses TRBV11-1 with TRBJ2-1; TRBD2 aligns across 8 bases. V shed 5 bases and J 7 bases; nucleotides not matched to a gene: 10. The CDR3 runs to 15 residues. The V gene's germline CDR1 is SGHAT and CDR2 FQDESV (reference sequence). CDR3: CASSPREGVGNEQFF. The CDR3 DNA follows: TGTGCCAGCAGCCCTCGGGAGGGAGTTGGTAATGAGCAGTTCTTC.

Only a few counts were recorded for this clonotype. CDR3 region: CASSPGAYQETQYF. The CDR3 coding sequence is TGTGCCAGCAGCCCCGGGGCTTATCAAGAGACCCAGTACTTC. The chain has TRBV7-9 and TRBJ2-5; D may be TRBD1 or TRBD2 (5 bases each). CDR3 length equals 14 residues. Trimming removed 5 bases at V and 2 bases at J, with 12 bases between. Germline V gene data show CDR1 as SEHNR and CDR2 as FQNEAQ (reference sequence).

This clonotype was counted between two and nine times. The chain links TRBV20-1 to TRBJ1-2; D call uncertain. In germline, CDR1 is DFQATT, CDR2 SNEGSKA (reference sequence). The CDR3 runs 16 residues. V lost 0 bases to trimming and J lost 2 bases, with 16 bases between them. The CDR3 region has the DNA TGCAGTGCTAGAGACCCCCTATCGGGTTCCAACTATGGCTACACCTTC. Translating it yields CSARDPLSGSNYGYTF.

In this sample, this clonotype turned up many times. The V gene is TRBV2, the J gene TRBJ2-5; TRBD1 is a possible D gene (5 bases). The germline gives CDR1 SNHLY, CDR2 FYNNEI. The CDR3 totals 16 residues. Trimming shortened V by 2 bases and J by 1 base, and 14 bases separated the two germline ends. CDR3 residues: CASSESQGLGQETQYF. Here the CDR3 DNA reads TGTGCCAGCAGTGAATCCCAGGGATTAGGCCAAGAGACCCAGTACTTC.

The rearrangement uses TRBV19 and TRBJ2-5, with D possibly being TRBD1 (5 bases). Germline V lookup: CDR1 LNHDA, CDR2 SQIVND (reference sequence). The V and J ends lost 4 bases and 5 bases respectively, with 11 bases between them. This CDR3 is 13 amino acids long. CDR3 sequence reads: CASSTQGGETQYF. The CDR3 DNA follows: TGTGCCAGTAGTACGCAGGGTGGCGAGACCCAGTACTTC.

This clonotype was observed a few times. The rearrangement uses TRBV11-2 and TRBJ2-7; TRBD1 aligns across 8 bases. The CDR3 length is 15 residues. CDR1 is SGHAT and CDR2 is FQNNGV in the germline V gene. J gave up 6 bases and V 0 bases, and 7 bases lay outside the gene matches. The CDR3 region is CASSLDEDRVSEQYF. CDR3 DNA sequence: TGTGCCAGCAGCTTAGATGAGGACAGGGTGAGCGAGCAGTACTTC. The whole variable domain, filled in from reference TRBV11-2 and TRBJ2-7, reads EAGVAQSPRYKIIEKRQSVAFWCNPISGHATLYWYQQILGQGPKLLIQFQNNGVVDDSQLPKDRFSAERLKGVDSTLKIQPAKLEDSAVYLCASSLDEDRVSEQYFGPGTRLTVT.

This clonotype was counted ten times or more. This chain uses TRBV20-1 with TRBJ2-1; 12 bases map to TRBD2. V lost 6 bases, J lost 7 bases, and 4 bases stayed unmatched. CDR3 size: 13 residues. CDR1 is DFQATT and CDR2 is SNEGSKA in the germline V gene (reference sequence). This chain's CDR3 is CSADGTSGNEQFF. CDR3 coding DNA: TGCAGTGCGGACGGGACTAGCGGGAATGAGCAGTTCTTC.